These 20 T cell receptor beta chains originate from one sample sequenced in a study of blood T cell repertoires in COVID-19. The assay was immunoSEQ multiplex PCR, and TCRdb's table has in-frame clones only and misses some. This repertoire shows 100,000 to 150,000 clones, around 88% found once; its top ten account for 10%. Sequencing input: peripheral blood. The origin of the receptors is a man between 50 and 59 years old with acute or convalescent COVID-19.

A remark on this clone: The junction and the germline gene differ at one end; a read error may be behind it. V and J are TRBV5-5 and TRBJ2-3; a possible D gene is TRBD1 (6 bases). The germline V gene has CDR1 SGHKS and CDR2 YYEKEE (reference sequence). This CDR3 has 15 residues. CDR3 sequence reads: CASSLTGQSTGTQYF. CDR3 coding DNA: TGTGCCAGCAGCTTGACTGGACAGAGCACAGGTACGCAGTATTTT.

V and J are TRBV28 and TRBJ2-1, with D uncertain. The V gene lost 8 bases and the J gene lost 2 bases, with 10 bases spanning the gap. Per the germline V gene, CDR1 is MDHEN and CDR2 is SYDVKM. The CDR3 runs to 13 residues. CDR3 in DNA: TGTGCCAGCTCCCTGAGGCCCTACAATGAGCAGTTCTTC. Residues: CASSLRPYNEQFF.

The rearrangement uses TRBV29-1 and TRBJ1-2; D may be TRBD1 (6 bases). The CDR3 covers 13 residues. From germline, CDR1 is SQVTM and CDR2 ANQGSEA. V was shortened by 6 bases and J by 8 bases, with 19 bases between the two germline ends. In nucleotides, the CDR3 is TGCAGCGTGACTCACAGGGCGCCGGGGGGCTACACCTTC. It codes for CSVTHRAPGGYTF.

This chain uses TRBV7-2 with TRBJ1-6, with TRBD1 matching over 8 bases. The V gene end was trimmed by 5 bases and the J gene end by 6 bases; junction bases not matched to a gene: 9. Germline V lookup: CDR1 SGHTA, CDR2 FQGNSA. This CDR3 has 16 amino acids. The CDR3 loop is CASSPRRGQVNSPLHF. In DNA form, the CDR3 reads TGTGCCAGCAGCCCCAGACGGGGACAGGTTAATTCACCCCTCCACTTT. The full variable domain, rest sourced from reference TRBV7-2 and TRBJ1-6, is GAGVSQSPSNKVTEKGKDVELRCDPISGHTALYWYRQSLGQGLEFLIYFQGNSAPDKSGLPSDRFSAERTGGSVSTLTIQRTQQEDSAVYLCASSPRRGQVNSPLHFGNGTRLTVT.

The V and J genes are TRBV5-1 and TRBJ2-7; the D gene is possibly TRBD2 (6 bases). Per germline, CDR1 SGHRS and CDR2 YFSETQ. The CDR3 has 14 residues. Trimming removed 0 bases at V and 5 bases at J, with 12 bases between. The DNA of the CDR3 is TGCGCCAGCAGCTTGGACCTCTGGGGGGACGAGCAGTACTTC. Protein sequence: CASSLDLWGDEQYF.

DNA of the CDR3: TGTGCCAGCAGTTTACTAGCGGGAGACACAGATACGCAGTATTTT. The encoded protein is CASSLLAGDTDTQYF. The chain combines TRBV7-9 with TRBJ2-3; 11 positions match TRBD2. Germline V gives CDR1 SEHNR, CDR2 FQNEAQ (reference sequence). After removal of 6 bases from V and 2 bases from J, the junction contained 4 bases not matched to a gene. The CDR3 covers 15 residues.

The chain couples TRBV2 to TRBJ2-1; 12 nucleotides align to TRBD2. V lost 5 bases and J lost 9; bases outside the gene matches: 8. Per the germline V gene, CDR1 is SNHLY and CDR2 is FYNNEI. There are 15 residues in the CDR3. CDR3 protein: CASSSASGGATEQFF. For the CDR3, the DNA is TGTGCCAGCAGTTCCGCTAGCGGGGGGGCTACTGAGCAGTTCTTC.

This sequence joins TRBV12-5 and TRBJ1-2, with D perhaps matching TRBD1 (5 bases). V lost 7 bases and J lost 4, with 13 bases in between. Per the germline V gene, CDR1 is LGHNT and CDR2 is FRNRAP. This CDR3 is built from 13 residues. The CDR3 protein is CASVTDRGYGYTF. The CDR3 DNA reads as TGTGCTAGTGTTACCGACAGAGGCTATGGCTACACCTTC.

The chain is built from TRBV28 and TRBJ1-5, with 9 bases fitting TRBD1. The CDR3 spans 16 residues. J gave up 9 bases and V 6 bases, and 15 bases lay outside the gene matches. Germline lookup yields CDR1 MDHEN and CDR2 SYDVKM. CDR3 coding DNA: TGTGCCAGCAGCCTTGGGACAGGGCGGGGGACCCTGCCCCAGCATTTT. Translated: CASSLGTGRGTLPQHF.

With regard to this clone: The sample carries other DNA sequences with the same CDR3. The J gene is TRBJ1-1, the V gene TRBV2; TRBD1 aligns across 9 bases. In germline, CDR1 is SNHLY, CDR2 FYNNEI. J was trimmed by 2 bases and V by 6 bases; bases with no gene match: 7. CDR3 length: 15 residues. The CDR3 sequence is CASRAPGQGNTEAFF. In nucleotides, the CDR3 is TGTGCCAGCAGGGCTCCGGGACAGGGAAACACTGAAGCTTTCTTT.

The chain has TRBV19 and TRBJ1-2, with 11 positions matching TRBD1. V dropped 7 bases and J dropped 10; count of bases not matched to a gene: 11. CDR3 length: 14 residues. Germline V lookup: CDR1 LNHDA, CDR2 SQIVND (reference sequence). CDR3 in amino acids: CASTPTGTGGYYTF. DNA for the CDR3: TGTGCCAGTACCCCCACCGGGACAGGGGGGTACTACACCTTC.

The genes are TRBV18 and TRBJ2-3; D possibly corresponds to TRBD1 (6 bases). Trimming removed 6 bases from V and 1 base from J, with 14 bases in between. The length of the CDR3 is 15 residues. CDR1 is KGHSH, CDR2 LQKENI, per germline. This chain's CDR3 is CASSIDRPGTDTQYF. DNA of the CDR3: TGTGCCAGCTCGATCGACAGGCCAGGCACAGATACGCAGTATTTT.

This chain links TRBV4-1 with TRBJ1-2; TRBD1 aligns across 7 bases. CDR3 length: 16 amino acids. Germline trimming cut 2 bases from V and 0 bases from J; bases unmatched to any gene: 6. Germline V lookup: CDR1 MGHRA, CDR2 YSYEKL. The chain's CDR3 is CASSQWDRNPNYGYTF. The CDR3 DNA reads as TGCGCCAGCAGCCAATGGGACAGAAATCCTAACTATGGCTACACCTTC.

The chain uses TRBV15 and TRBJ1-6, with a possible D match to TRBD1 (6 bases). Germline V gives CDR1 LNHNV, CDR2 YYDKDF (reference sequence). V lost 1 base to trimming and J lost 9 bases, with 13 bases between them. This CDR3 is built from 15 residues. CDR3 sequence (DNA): TGTGCCACCAGCAGAGTGCAGGGGATCCCTTCACCCCTCCACTTT. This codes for CATSRVQGIPSPLHF.

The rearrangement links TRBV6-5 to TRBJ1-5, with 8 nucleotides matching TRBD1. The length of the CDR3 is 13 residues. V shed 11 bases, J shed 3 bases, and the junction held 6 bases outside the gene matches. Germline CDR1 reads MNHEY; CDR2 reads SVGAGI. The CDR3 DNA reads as TGTGCCTCCCGACAGGGGAACAATCAGCCCCAGCATTTT. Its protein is CASRQGNNQPQHF.

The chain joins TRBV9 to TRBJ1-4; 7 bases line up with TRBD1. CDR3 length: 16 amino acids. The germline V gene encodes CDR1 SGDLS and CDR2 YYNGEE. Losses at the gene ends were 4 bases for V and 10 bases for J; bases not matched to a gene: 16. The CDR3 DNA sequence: TGTGCCAGCAGCCCCCAAGGAGGGGGCGATTCTCGAAAACTGTTTTTT. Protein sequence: CASSPQGGGDSRKLFF. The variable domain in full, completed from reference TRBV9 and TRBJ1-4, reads DSGVTQTPKHLITATGQRVTLRCSPRSGDLSVYWYQQSLDQGLQFLIQYYNGEERAKGNILERFSAQQFPDLHSELNLSSLELGDSALYFCASSPQGGGDSRKLFFGSGTQLSVL.

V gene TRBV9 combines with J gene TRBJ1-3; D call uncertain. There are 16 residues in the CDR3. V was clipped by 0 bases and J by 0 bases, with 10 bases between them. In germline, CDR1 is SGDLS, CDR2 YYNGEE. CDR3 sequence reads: CASSVAGLSSGNTIYF. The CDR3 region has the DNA TGTGCCAGCAGCGTAGCCGGACTTAGCTCTGGAAACACCATATATTTT.

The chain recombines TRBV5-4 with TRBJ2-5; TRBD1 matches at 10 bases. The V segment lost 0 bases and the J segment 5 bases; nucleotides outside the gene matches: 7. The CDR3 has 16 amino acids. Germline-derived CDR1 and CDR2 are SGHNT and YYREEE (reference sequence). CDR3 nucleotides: TGTGCCAGCAGCTTGGGACAGGGGGCGCTGGGGGAGACCCAGTACTTC. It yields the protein CASSLGQGALGETQYF.

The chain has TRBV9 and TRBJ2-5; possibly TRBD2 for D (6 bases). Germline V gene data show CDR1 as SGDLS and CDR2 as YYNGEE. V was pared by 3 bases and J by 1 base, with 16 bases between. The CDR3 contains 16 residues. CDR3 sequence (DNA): TGTGCCAGCAGCGAAAGGAGGGCGACGGGCCAAGAGACCCAGTACTTC. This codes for CASSERRATGQETQYF.

CDR3 amino acids: CASSLHRDYGYTF. CDR3 coding DNA: TGTGCCAGCAGCCTCCACAGGGACTATGGCTACACCTTC. The V call is TRBV5-6, the J call TRBJ1-2, with a weak D call TRBD1 (6 bases). This CDR3 is built from 13 residues. CDR1 and CDR2 from the germline V gene are SGHDT and YYEEEE. Trimming removed 4 bases from V and 3 bases from J, with 10 bases in between.